The rows below give T cell receptor beta chains drawn from one sample of a study of cytomegalovirus exposure and HLA in healthy donors. Clones were read by immunoSEQ multiplex PCR, and TCRdb kept only the in-frame ones, dropping some. The sample contains around 170,000 clones, over 60% of which appear only once. Sequencing input: PBMCs. The receptors derive from a girl between 10 and 17 years old in good health and CMV-seronegative. The CDR3 runs from the conserved cysteine through the conserved F or W. The D gene is left open where the match is weak. Size values are once, few and many counts, or a class for expanded clones, and some rows have none.

v_gene: TRBV6-6; d_gene: .; abundance: .; j_gene: TRBJ1-5; CDR3aa: CASNQGGSNQPQHF; CDR3nt: TGTGCCAGCAATCAGGGTGGGAGCAATCAGCCCCAGCATTTT
v_gene: TRBV18; d_gene: .; abundance: .; j_gene: TRBJ1-6; CDR3aa: CASSPGAGSNSPLHF; CDR3nt: TGTGCCAGCTCACCTGGGGCAGGATCCAATTCACCCCTCCACTTT
v_gene: TRBV2; d_gene: TRBD2; abundance: .; j_gene: TRBJ2-1; CDR3aa: CASSVGTSGVGSEQFF; CDR3nt: TGTGCCAGCAGTGTGGGGACTAGCGGGGTGGGTAGTGAGCAGTTCTTC
v_gene: TRBV2; d_gene: .; abundance: .; j_gene: TRBJ1-6; CDR3aa: CASSSMTGGSGSLHF; CDR3nt: TGTGCCAGCAGTTCCATGACAGGAGGCTCGGGTTCCCTCCACTTT
v_gene: TRBV2; d_gene: .; abundance: .; j_gene: TRBJ2-7; CDR3aa: CASGVQGRYEQYF; CDR3nt: TGTGCCAGCGGGGTCCAGGGTAGGTACGAGCAGTACTTC
v_gene: TRBV15; d_gene: .; abundance: .; j_gene: TRBJ2-5; CDR3aa: CATSRDLANQETQYF; CDR3nt: TGTGCCACCAGCAGAGATCTCGCTAACCAAGAGACCCAGTACTTC
v_gene: TRBV9; d_gene: .; abundance: .; j_gene: TRBJ2-7; CDR3aa: CASSVAAGNYEQYF; CDR3nt: TGTGCCAGCAGCGTAGCCGCAGGGAACTACGAGCAGTACTTC
v_gene: TRBV30; d_gene: .; abundance: .; j_gene: TRBJ2-1; CDR3aa: CAWSVKRAGNEQFF; CDR3nt: TGTGCCTGGAGTGTAAAGAGGGCCGGTAATGAGCAGTTCTTC
v_gene: TRBV7-3; d_gene: .; abundance: once; j_gene: TRBJ1-1; CDR3aa: CASSLMVAGPNTEAFF; CDR3nt: TGTGCCAGCAGCTTAATGGTCGCTGGGCCGAACACTGAAGCTTTCTTT
v_gene: TRBV30; d_gene: TRBD1; abundance: .; j_gene: TRBJ1-6; CDR3aa: CAWSGGQGAPLHF; CDR3nt: TGTGCCTGGAGTGGGGGACAGGGGGCACCCCTCCACTTT
v_gene: TRBV6-5; d_gene: .; abundance: .; j_gene: TRBJ1-1; CDR3aa: CASSPYQGNTEAFF; CDR3nt: TGTGCCAGCAGTCCTTACCAGGGGAACACTGAAGCTTTCTTT
v_gene: TRBV9; d_gene: .; abundance: .; j_gene: TRBJ1-2; CDR3aa: CASSVEVTGHGYTF; CDR3nt: TGTGCCAGCAGCGTAGAAGTTACAGGGCACGGCTACACCTTC
v_gene: TRBV7-9; d_gene: TRBD1; abundance: .; j_gene: TRBJ1-3; CDR3aa: CASSSTGRDTIYF; CDR3nt: TGTGCCAGCAGCTCGACAGGGCGAGACACCATATATTTT
v_gene: TRBV19; d_gene: .; abundance: .; j_gene: TRBJ1-5; CDR3aa: CASIPRGEGNQPQHF; CDR3nt: TGTGCCAGTATCCCGCGGGGGGAAGGCAATCAGCCCCAGCATTTT
v_gene: TRBV5-4; d_gene: .; abundance: .; j_gene: TRBJ1-1; CDR3aa: CASSPGLFGGGDTEAFF; CDR3nt: TGTGCCAGCAGTCCTGGCTTATTTGGGGGCGGTGACACTGAAGCTTTCTTT
v_gene: TRBV28; d_gene: TRBD1; abundance: few; j_gene: TRBJ1-2; CDR3aa: CAIYRGTDQRYTF; CDR3nt: TGTGCCATCTATCGGGGGACAGACCAGCGCTACACCTTC
v_gene: TRBV6-5; d_gene: .; abundance: .; j_gene: TRBJ1-2; CDR3aa: CASSYSGTREGGYTF; CDR3nt: TGTGCCAGCAGTTACTCGGGTACCCGGGAGGGTGGCTACACCTTC
v_gene: TRBV5-6; d_gene: .; abundance: few; j_gene: TRBJ1-2; CDR3aa: CASSQVAGGYTF; CDR3nt: TGTGCCAGCAGCCAGGTAGCGGGTGGCTACACCTTC
v_gene: TRBV10-1; d_gene: TRBD1; abundance: .; j_gene: TRBJ1-1; CDR3aa: CASSTGGLTEAFF; CDR3nt: TGCGCCAGCAGTACAGGGGGTCTTACTGAAGCTTTCTTT
v_gene: TRBV5-1; d_gene: .; abundance: .; j_gene: TRBJ1-2; CDR3aa: CASSLRTDPVGYTF; CDR3nt: TGCGCCAGCAGCTTGAGGACAGACCCGGTCGGCTACACCTTC
v_gene: TRBV2; d_gene: .; abundance: .; j_gene: TRBJ1-2; CDR3aa: CASNDRGDSGYTF; CDR3nt: TGTGCCAGCAACGACCGGGGGGACTCTGGCTACACCTTC
v_gene: TRBV6-5; d_gene: TRBD1; abundance: .; j_gene: TRBJ1-4; CDR3aa: CASSPRQGRGEKLFF; CDR3nt: TGTGCCAGCAGTCCGAGACAGGGCAGAGGGGAAAAACTGTTTTTT
v_gene: TRBV4-1; d_gene: .; abundance: .; j_gene: TRBJ2-5; CDR3aa: CASSHPTGFGETQYF; CDR3nt: TGCGCCAGCAGCCACCCGACCGGGTTCGGAGAGACCCAGTACTTC
v_gene: TRBV2; d_gene: TRBD1; abundance: .; j_gene: TRBJ1-1; CDR3aa: CASSEGRGPKNTEAFF; CDR3nt: TGTGCCAGCAGTGAAGGAAGGGGGCCAAAGAACACTGAAGCTTTCTTT
v_gene: TRBV7-2; d_gene: TRBD2; abundance: .; j_gene: TRBJ2-1; CDR3aa: CASSLSGEGNEQFF; CDR3nt: TGTGCCAGCAGCTTATCTGGGGAGGGCAATGAGCAGTTCTTC
v_gene: TRBV30; d_gene: TRBD1; abundance: .; j_gene: TRBJ1-4; CDR3aa: CAWTTGGGEKLFF; CDR3nt: TGTGCCTGGACTACAGGGGGCGGAGAAAAACTGTTTTTT
v_gene: TRBV7-9; d_gene: .; abundance: .; j_gene: TRBJ1-4; CDR3aa: CASSLDRGGQGGEKLFF; CDR3nt: TGTGCCAGCAGCTTAGACCGGGGGGGGCAGGGTGGCGAAAAACTGTTTTTT
v_gene: TRBV27; d_gene: .; abundance: few; j_gene: TRBJ1-3; CDR3aa: CASAPTGGSGNTIYF; CDR3nt: TGTGCCAGCGCTCCGACGGGGGGATCTGGAAACACCATATATTTT
v_gene: TRBV27; d_gene: TRBD1; abundance: few; j_gene: TRBJ2-1; CDR3aa: CASSARTGDGEQFF; CDR3nt: TGTGCCAGCAGTGCCAGGACAGGGGACGGTGAGCAGTTCTTC
v_gene: TRBV7-8; d_gene: TRBD1; abundance: few; j_gene: TRBJ2-7; CDR3aa: CASSLGGGQASYEQYF; CDR3nt: TGTGCCAGCAGCTTAGGAGGTGGACAGGCCTCCTACGAGCAGTACTTC
v_gene: TRBV7-6; d_gene: TRBD1; abundance: .; j_gene: TRBJ1-6; CDR3aa: CASSRDRDNSPLHF; CDR3nt: TGTGCCAGCAGCCGTGACAGGGACAATTCACCCCTCCACTTT
v_gene: TRBV7-2; d_gene: TRBD1; abundance: .; j_gene: TRBJ2-2; CDR3aa: CASSSVTGGAGELFF; CDR3nt: TGTGCCAGCAGCTCCGTGACAGGGGGGGCCGGGGAGCTGTTTTTT
v_gene: TRBV6-6; d_gene: .; abundance: few; j_gene: TRBJ1-5; CDR3aa: CASSFGGGRPQHF; CDR3nt: TGTGCCAGCAGTTTCGGGGGTGGTCGGCCCCAGCATTTT
v_gene: TRBV20-1; d_gene: .; abundance: few; j_gene: TRBJ2-5; CDR3aa: CSASYGGLYF; CDR3nt: TGCAGTGCTAGTTACGGGGGGCTGTACTTC
v_gene: TRBV6-1; d_gene: .; abundance: .; j_gene: TRBJ2-5; CDR3aa: CASSDGFQETQYF; CDR3nt: TGTGCCAGCAGTGACGGGTTTCAAGAGACCCAGTACTTC
v_gene: TRBV7-6; d_gene: TRBD2; abundance: few; j_gene: TRBJ2-1; CDR3aa: CASSLGEGNYNEQFF; CDR3nt: TGTGCCAGCAGCTTAGGGGAGGGGAATTACAATGAGCAGTTCTTC
v_gene: TRBV12-5; d_gene: .; abundance: .; j_gene: TRBJ1-4; CDR3aa: CASGPDLSNEKLFF; CDR3nt: TGTGCTAGTGGCCCAGATCTTTCTAATGAAAAACTGTTTTTT
v_gene: TRBV19; d_gene: .; abundance: .; j_gene: TRBJ1-5; CDR3aa: CASMVAGGRNQPQHF; CDR3nt: TGTGCCAGTATGGTTGCGGGTGGTCGAAATCAGCCCCAGCATTTT
v_gene: TRBV11-2; d_gene: .; abundance: .; j_gene: TRBJ2-7; CDR3aa: CASSLVSLGEQYF; CDR3nt: TGTGCCAGCAGCTTAGTGTCCCTAGGCGAGCAGTACTTC
v_gene: TRBV6-1; d_gene: TRBD1; abundance: .; j_gene: TRBJ2-2; CDR3aa: CATSVDRVGTGELFF; CDR3nt: TGTGCCACGAGCGTGGACAGGGTAGGCACCGGGGAGCTGTTTTTT
v_gene: TRBV6-5; d_gene: TRBD2; abundance: few; j_gene: TRBJ2-7; CDR3aa: CASRATGGSAGEQYF; CDR3nt: TGTGCCAGCAGGGCGACCGGGGGGTCAGCAGGCGAGCAGTACTTC
v_gene: TRBV6-5; d_gene: .; abundance: .; j_gene: TRBJ1-1; CDR3aa: CASRLGSGTEAFF; CDR3nt: TGTGCCAGCAGACTGGGTTCGGGCACTGAAGCTTTCTTT
v_gene: TRBV5-1; d_gene: TRBD1; abundance: .; j_gene: TRBJ2-7; CDR3aa: CASNPGQGAYEQYF; CDR3nt: TGCGCCAGTAATCCGGGACAGGGGGCGTACGAGCAGTACTTC
v_gene: TRBV13; d_gene: .; abundance: .; j_gene: TRBJ1-5; CDR3aa: CASSFGASNQPQHF; CDR3nt: TGTGCCAGCAGCTTCGGTGCCAGCAATCAGCCCCAGCATTTT
v_gene: TRBV19; d_gene: .; abundance: .; j_gene: TRBJ1-1; CDR3aa: CASRLDSTEAFF; CDR3nt: TGTGCCAGCCGCCTGGACAGCACTGAAGCTTTCTTT